These T cell receptor beta chains were read from a single sample in a study of OX40 agonist ivuxolimab in advanced cancers. Measured with immunoSEQ multiplex PCR; TCRdb has only the in-frame clones, and not every one. The sample records some 80,000 clones, about 90% being singletons. The source was CD4+ or CD8+ T cells sorted from blood, collected in a trial of the OX40 agonist ivuxolimab. Receptors were obtained from an adult with an advanced solid tumor such as melanoma, head and neck, liver or kidney cancer. The CDR3 runs from the conserved cysteine through the conserved F or W. A D gene is named only where the DNA matches it firmly. Clone size, where shown, is once, few, many, or a class for clones that have expanded.

clone_size: .; v_call: TRBV6-1; d_call: .; cdr3_length: 15; j_call: TRBJ1-2; cdr3_nt: TGTGCCAGCAGTGAATGGACCAGGGAGGGCTATGGCTACACCTTC; cdr3_aa: CASSEWTREGYGYTF
clone_size: .; v_call: TRBV2; d_call: .; cdr3_length: 13; j_call: TRBJ1-1; cdr3_nt: TGTGCCAGCAGTCAAGGGACTGGCGGGCAAGCTTTCTTT; cdr3_aa: CASSQGTGGQAFF
clone_size: .; v_call: TRBV5-4; d_call: .; cdr3_length: 13; j_call: TRBJ2-1; cdr3_nt: TGTGCCAGCAGCATTGACCCGAACAATGAGCAGTTCTTC; cdr3_aa: CASSIDPNNEQFF
clone_size: once; v_call: TRBV5-6; d_call: TRBD2; cdr3_length: 18; j_call: TRBJ2-3; cdr3_nt: TGTGCCAGCGAACTAGCGGCCTTAACCCTTCTCGGCACAGATACGCAGTATTTT; cdr3_aa: CASELAALTLLGTDTQYF
clone_size: .; v_call: TRBV7-2; d_call: .; cdr3_length: 18; j_call: TRBJ2-3; cdr3_nt: TGTGCCAGCAGCCCGATGGTTCGGACAGCTTTTTCCACAGATACGCAGTATTTT; cdr3_aa: CASSPMVRTAFSTDTQYF
clone_size: .; v_call: TRBV5-4; d_call: TRBD1; cdr3_length: 14; j_call: TRBJ1-2; cdr3_nt: TGTGCCAGCAAGGCGAGGGACAGGGCTTATGGCTACACCTTC; cdr3_aa: CASKARDRAYGYTF
clone_size: .; v_call: TRBV29-1; d_call: .; cdr3_length: 12; j_call: TRBJ2-1; cdr3_nt: TGCAGCGTTGAGCACAGCTACAATGAGCAGTTCTTC; cdr3_aa: CSVEHSYNEQFF
clone_size: .; v_call: TRBV4-1; d_call: .; cdr3_length: 14; j_call: TRBJ1-4; cdr3_nt: TGCGCCAGCAGCCAAGATCCGTCCTATGAAAAACTGTTTTTT; cdr3_aa: CASSQDPSYEKLFF
clone_size: .; v_call: TRBV27; d_call: TRBD1; cdr3_length: 16; j_call: TRBJ1-1; cdr3_nt: TGTGCCAGCAGTTCTTTAGGGACAGGGGAGAACACTGAAGCTTTCTTT; cdr3_aa: CASSSLGTGENTEAFF
clone_size: once; v_call: TRBV7-2; d_call: .; cdr3_length: 14; j_call: TRBJ1-5; cdr3_nt: TGTGCCAGCGGGGGAGACGGGAACAATCAGCCCCAGCATTTT; cdr3_aa: CASGGDGNNQPQHF
clone_size: .; v_call: TRBV30; d_call: TRBD2; cdr3_length: 15; j_call: TRBJ2-1; cdr3_nt: TGTGCCTGGAGTGCCGACGAACTAGCGGGGGTGCGCCAGTTCTTC; cdr3_aa: CAWSADELAGVRQFF
clone_size: .; v_call: TRBV4-1; d_call: .; cdr3_length: 13; j_call: TRBJ2-5; cdr3_nt: TGCGCCAGCAGCTCAGGGGTCGAAGAGACCCAGTACTTC; cdr3_aa: CASSSGVEETQYF
clone_size: .; v_call: TRBV18; d_call: TRBD2; cdr3_length: 16; j_call: TRBJ2-7; cdr3_nt: TGTGCCAGCTCAACCGGACTAGCGGGGCGGGAGTACGAGCAGTACTTC; cdr3_aa: CASSTGLAGREYEQYF
clone_size: .; v_call: TRBV7-9; d_call: .; cdr3_length: 14; j_call: TRBJ1-4; cdr3_nt: TGTGCCAGCAGCTTAGGGCGGAGTAATGAAAAACTGTTTTTT; cdr3_aa: CASSLGRSNEKLFF
clone_size: .; v_call: TRBV9; d_call: TRBD1; cdr3_length: 16; j_call: TRBJ1-2; cdr3_nt: TGTGCCAGCAGCGTAGAGTCCGACAGGGCTAGCTATGGCTACACCTTC; cdr3_aa: CASSVESDRASYGYTF
clone_size: .; v_call: TRBV9; d_call: .; cdr3_length: 15; j_call: TRBJ1-1; cdr3_nt: TGTGCCAGCAGCCTTTCCCTACAGGATTCAACTGAAGCTTTCTTT; cdr3_aa: CASSLSLQDSTEAFF
clone_size: once; v_call: TRBV5-4; d_call: .; cdr3_length: 12; j_call: TRBJ2-1; cdr3_nt: TGTGCCAGCAGCCCCCCCGCAGGTGAGCAGTTCTTC; cdr3_aa: CASSPPAGEQFF
clone_size: .; v_call: TRBV7-9; d_call: TRBD2; cdr3_length: 16; j_call: TRBJ2-3; cdr3_nt: TGTGCCAGCAGCTTCAGGGCCGGGGGGTCGGCCGATACGCAGTATTTT; cdr3_aa: CASSFRAGGSADTQYF
clone_size: .; v_call: TRBV5-6; d_call: .; cdr3_length: 11; j_call: TRBJ2-4; cdr3_nt: TGTGCCAGCAGCTTGACTAACATTCAGTACTTC; cdr3_aa: CASSLTNIQYF
clone_size: .; v_call: TRBV5-8; d_call: .; cdr3_length: 16; j_call: TRBJ1-4; cdr3_nt: TGTGCCAGCAGCCCCGGGGGGTTACCAACTAATGAAAAACTGTTTTTT; cdr3_aa: CASSPGGLPTNEKLFF
clone_size: .; v_call: TRBV6-1; d_call: TRBD1; cdr3_length: 15; j_call: TRBJ2-3; cdr3_nt: TGTGCCAGCTCCCGCCATAACAGGGGAATGGATACGCAGTATTTT; cdr3_aa: CASSRHNRGMDTQYF
clone_size: .; v_call: TRBV11-2; d_call: TRBD1; cdr3_length: 13; j_call: TRBJ2-1; cdr3_nt: TGTGCCAGCAGCTGGACAGGGGAATTTGAGCAGTTCTTC; cdr3_aa: CASSWTGEFEQFF
clone_size: .; v_call: TRBV30; d_call: .; cdr3_length: 16; j_call: TRBJ1-1; cdr3_nt: TGTGCCTGGAGAGCCGGTGGTCGGATCCCCAGGACTGAAGCTTTCTTT; cdr3_aa: CAWRAGGRIPRTEAFF
clone_size: few; v_call: TRBV7-9; d_call: .; cdr3_length: 13; j_call: TRBJ2-5; cdr3_nt: TGTGCCAGCAGCCTAACAGGCCCTGAGACCCAGTACTTC; cdr3_aa: CASSLTGPETQYF
clone_size: .; v_call: TRBV18; d_call: TRBD2; cdr3_length: 16; j_call: TRBJ2-7; cdr3_nt: TGTGCCAGCTCACCCCCCGGGAGCGGGAGGGTCTACGAGCAGTACTTC; cdr3_aa: CASSPPGSGRVYEQYF
clone_size: .; v_call: TRBV11-2; d_call: .; cdr3_length: 14; j_call: TRBJ1-2; cdr3_nt: TGTGCCAGCAGCTTAGGCCCGCCGGACTATGGCTACACCTTC; cdr3_aa: CASSLGPPDYGYTF
clone_size: .; v_call: TRBV19; d_call: TRBD2; cdr3_length: 20; j_call: TRBJ2-2; cdr3_nt: TGTGCCAGTAGTATTCGGACTAGCGGGAGCTTATGGTTAGGCACCGGGGAGCTGTTTTTT; cdr3_aa: CASSIRTSGSLWLGTGELFF
clone_size: .; v_call: TRBV7-2; d_call: TRBD1; cdr3_length: 13; j_call: TRBJ1-1; cdr3_nt: TGTGCCAGCAGGGTTGACAGGGTGCAAGAGGCTTTCTTT; cdr3_aa: CASRVDRVQEAFF
clone_size: once; v_call: TRBV30; d_call: .; cdr3_length: 12; j_call: TRBJ1-3; cdr3_nt: TGTGCCTGGAGTGTAAACGGAGACACCATATATTTT; cdr3_aa: CAWSVNGDTIYF
clone_size: .; v_call: TRBV14; d_call: .; cdr3_length: 17; j_call: TRBJ2-5; cdr3_nt: TGTGCCAGCAGCCAAGAAAGGACCTACCCTAACCAAGAGACCCAGTACTTC; cdr3_aa: CASSQERTYPNQETQYF
clone_size: .; v_call: TRBV5-1; d_call: .; cdr3_length: 15; j_call: TRBJ1-1; cdr3_nt: TGCGCCAGCAAGGTTTTAACAGAAGGGTCGAATGAAGCTTTCTTT; cdr3_aa: CASKVLTEGSNEAFF
clone_size: few; v_call: TRBV30; d_call: .; cdr3_length: 12; j_call: TRBJ2-1; cdr3_nt: TGTGCCGGTCTAGCGAAAGGGAATGAGCAGTTCTTC; cdr3_aa: CAGLAKGNEQFF
clone_size: .; v_call: TRBV11-3; d_call: .; cdr3_length: 13; j_call: TRBJ2-5; cdr3_nt: TGTGCCAGCAGCTTAGGGATACAAGAGACCCAGTACTTC; cdr3_aa: CASSLGIQETQYF
clone_size: once; v_call: TRBV7-8; d_call: TRBD2; cdr3_length: 12; j_call: TRBJ2-1; cdr3_nt: TGTGCCAGCAGCTCTTCACTCGGGAGGGAGTTCTTC; cdr3_aa: CASSSSLGREFF
clone_size: .; v_call: TRBV11-3; d_call: .; cdr3_length: 16; j_call: TRBJ2-2; cdr3_nt: TGTGCCAGCAGCTTACTTGGCGGCGGGAACACCGGGGAGCTGTTTTTT; cdr3_aa: CASSLLGGGNTGELFF
clone_size: .; v_call: TRBV30; d_call: .; cdr3_length: 17; j_call: TRBJ2-1; cdr3_nt: TGTGCCTGGAGTGCTAGGGCAAACGCCGGCTATTACAATGAGCAGTTCTTC; cdr3_aa: CAWSARANAGYYNEQFF
clone_size: .; v_call: TRBV5-4; d_call: .; cdr3_length: 15; j_call: TRBJ1-4; cdr3_nt: TGTGCCAGCAGCTTGGGGGGCGGCGAGGGGGAAAAACTGTTTTTT; cdr3_aa: CASSLGGGEGEKLFF
clone_size: .; v_call: TRBV7-2; d_call: .; cdr3_length: 16; j_call: TRBJ1-3; cdr3_nt: TGTGCCAGCAGCCCCGGAGGGGGGCTAGGTGGAAACACCATATATTTT; cdr3_aa: CASSPGGGLGGNTIYF
clone_size: .; v_call: TRBV5-1; d_call: .; cdr3_length: 16; j_call: TRBJ1-3; cdr3_nt: TGCGCCAGCAGCCTGGGGGCAGGGATATCTGGAAACACCATATATTTT; cdr3_aa: CASSLGAGISGNTIYF
clone_size: .; v_call: TRBV5-4; d_call: .; cdr3_length: 13; j_call: TRBJ1-1; cdr3_nt: TGTGCCAGCAGCTTGAGGGGCTGGACTGAAGCTTTCTTT; cdr3_aa: CASSLRGWTEAFF
clone_size: .; v_call: TRBV10-3; d_call: TRBD1; cdr3_length: 15; j_call: TRBJ2-6; cdr3_nt: TGTGCCATCGGGACAGGGAGCTCTGGGGCCAACGTCCTGACTTTC; cdr3_aa: CAIGTGSSGANVLTF
clone_size: .; v_call: TRBV6-6; d_call: TRBD1; cdr3_length: 15; j_call: TRBJ1-2; cdr3_nt: TGTGCCAGCAGTTACTCGACAGGGGGCCGGAGCGGCTACACCTTC; cdr3_aa: CASSYSTGGRSGYTF
clone_size: .; v_call: TRBV28; d_call: .; cdr3_length: 13; j_call: TRBJ2-3; cdr3_nt: TGTGCCAGCAAGTCCTTGTCCACAGATACGCAGTATTTT; cdr3_aa: CASKSLSTDTQYF
clone_size: .; v_call: TRBV6-6; d_call: .; cdr3_length: 12; j_call: TRBJ2-7; cdr3_nt: TGTGCCAGCAGCCGAACAGGGAGAGAGCAGTACTTC; cdr3_aa: CASSRTGREQYF
clone_size: .; v_call: TRBV19; d_call: .; cdr3_length: 16; j_call: TRBJ1-2; cdr3_nt: TGTGCCAGTAGTCCAGAGGAAAAGGCCAACAGGGAGGGCTACACCTTC; cdr3_aa: CASSPEEKANREGYTF